This entry is about one T cell receptor beta chain. The antigen this receptor binds is unknown. Base quality data are lacking; no much larger clone is found one base away. TCR CDR3 regions were amplified from genomic DNA by multiplex PCR using the deep immunoSEQ assay. Extracted genomic DNA from each cell subset was spread evenly across all wells of several immunoSEQ 96-well plates, with each plate serving as a replicate. For sorted subsets, around 200 ng genomic DNA, equal to 30,000 to 35,000 T cell genomes, was loaded into each replicate PCR. Purified libraries were quantified with a Qubit 3.0 fluorometer, sized on a Bioanalyzer 2100, and re-quantified with the KAPA Library Quantification kit. Every immunoSEQ 96-well plate was sequenced on a dedicated single-read 150-cycle Illumina NextSeq 550 flow cell. Turning to the authors' computational methods: The immunoSEQ output contained only junctional sequences without quality scores, so filtering could not match that applied to full-length reads. To assign V/J genes and CDR3, sequences were annotated using PyIR, a Python wrapper for IgBLAST v1.9, with IMGT germline references. Reads were removed for weak V/J assignments (E-value above 1e-6), missing CDR3, stop codons, out-of-frame junctions, or ambiguous translated residues. V3J clonotypes were defined as sequences sharing the same inferred V gene, J gene, and CDR3 amino acid sequence. Percentage overlap between repertoires was calculated by dividing the number of shared unique clonotypes by the size of the smaller repertoire. RTK rarefaction, the Chao1 estimator, and Recon v2.1 estimates of unobserved clonotypes were used to assess repertoire richness. OLGA was used to compute generation probabilities for all TCRbeta clonotypes that the gDNA method yielded from a handful of donors. The table was pulled from immuneACCESS by TCRdb, which kept in-frame rearrangements only. Such tables lose some clones; where checked, under half of the loss comes from unresolved V genes, and the rest has no known cause. For V, J and clone size, that table is used; D and trimming come from the DNA. The sample includes roughly 660,000 clones, with roughly 91% observed a single time. Clones ranked in the top ten supply 34% of the sample.

The germline V gene supplies CDR1 SGHVS and CDR2 FNYEAQ. The CDR3 holds 18 amino acids from the cysteine to the phenylalanine. Of the read, only the CDR3 DNA is kept; its 54 bases are in frame from base 1. The germline V and J ends show losses of 5 bases and 4 bases respectively, and no gene match explains 12 bases of the junction. These data are taken from a study of shared clonotypes between healthy human individuals (dated by TCRdb to about 2020). In the study overall: A couple of women and three men aged 18 to 49 years were included in the cohort. Between about 0.94 and 8.9 billion PBMCs per donor were obtained by leukapheresis. To increase sequencing depth and limit assay-specific biases, TCR repertoire library preparation and sequencing were carried out by different laboratories using diverse techniques. To estimate repertoire size and how much clonotype sharing occurs between individuals, the study deeply sequenced the blood TCR repertoires of several healthy adults. For each donor, CD4 naive and CD4 memory were each run on three plates, CD8 naive on two plates, and CD8 memory on one plate. Paper-wide results and their limitations: Rarefaction of sorted-subset datasets indicated incomplete sequencing despite the large sequencing depth. About 5% of naive CD4, 3.5% of naive CD8, approximately 2% of memory CD4, and approximately 0.4% of memory CD8 clonotypes were shared across several donors. The small number of donors limited the genetic and exposure-history diversity represented. Sampling was limited to blood, and TCR repertoires in tissue likely differ from TCR repertoires in blood. Pairwise subsampling indicated that sequencing depth was expected to affect the degree of clonotype sharing among donors. Clonotypes shared by all four sorted-subset donors showed higher generation probabilities than non-shared clonotypes. Naive subsets generally had larger estimated clonotype richness than memory subsets.

The donors were healthy, HIV-negative adults with no recently reported acute infections or vaccinations. All donors were Caucasian adults living in Nashville, Tennessee, USA. CD8 memory samples consisted of magnetically selected CD45RO+ cells combined with CCR7-negative CD45RA+ effector memory (TemRA) cells. After blood collection by leukapheresis, PBMCs were isolated using Ficoll-Histopaque density gradient centrifugation and then cryopreserved in the vapor phase of liquid nitrogen. Purity and quantity of every magnetically sorted T cell population were checked by analytical flow cytometry. From each sorted fraction, genomic DNA was isolated and quantified by UV absorbance on a Nanodrop 2000c.

The sequence is built from TRBV7-6 and TRBJ2-6; 9 middle bases align to TRBD1. Source material: memory CD8+ T cells from PBMCs. Explained via the paper, the cell subset or site label denotes: CD45RO+ cells pooled with CCR7-negative TemRA cells. This clonotype was sampled from a man aged 18 to 30 in good health. Some clones in this sample may be carry-over from other donors' samples. This receptor has the CDR3 CASSTRRTGERGANVLTF. In nucleotides, the sequence is TGTGCCAGCAGCACTAGACGGACAGGGGAAAGGGGGGCCAACGTCCTGACTTTC.